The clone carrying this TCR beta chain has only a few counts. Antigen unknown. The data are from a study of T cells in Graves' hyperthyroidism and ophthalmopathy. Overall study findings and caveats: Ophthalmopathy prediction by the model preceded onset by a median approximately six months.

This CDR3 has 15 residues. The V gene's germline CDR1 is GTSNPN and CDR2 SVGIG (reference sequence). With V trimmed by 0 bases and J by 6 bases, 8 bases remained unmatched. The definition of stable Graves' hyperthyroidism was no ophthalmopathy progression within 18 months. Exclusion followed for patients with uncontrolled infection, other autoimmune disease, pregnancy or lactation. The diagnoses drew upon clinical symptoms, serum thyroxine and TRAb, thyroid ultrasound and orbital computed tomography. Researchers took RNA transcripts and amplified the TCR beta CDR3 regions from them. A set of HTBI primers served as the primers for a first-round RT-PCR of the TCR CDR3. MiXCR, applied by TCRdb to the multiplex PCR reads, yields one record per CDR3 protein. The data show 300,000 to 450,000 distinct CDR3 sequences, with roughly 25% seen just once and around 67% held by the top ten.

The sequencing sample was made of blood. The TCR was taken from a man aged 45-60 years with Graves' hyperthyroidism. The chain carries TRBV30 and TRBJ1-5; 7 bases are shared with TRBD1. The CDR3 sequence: CAWSVRQGVTQPQHF. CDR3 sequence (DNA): TGTGCCTGGAGTGTACGTCAGGGGGTCACTCAGCCCCAGCATTTT. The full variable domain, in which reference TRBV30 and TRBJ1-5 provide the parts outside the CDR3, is SQTIHQWPATLVQPVGSPLSLECTVEGTSNPNLYWYRQAAGRGLQLLFYSVGIGQISSEVPQNLSASRPQDRQFILSSKKLLLSDSGFYLCAWSVRQGVTQPQHFGDGTRLSIL.